These T cell receptor beta chains were read from a single sample in a study of regulatory dendritic cells for organ transplantation. These TCRs are of unknown antigen specificity. Repertoires were generated with immunoSEQ multiplex PCR, while TCRdb's copy carries only in-frame clones and drops some. In the table there are under 15,000 clones, around three quarters of which are singletons. The sequenced material came from naive CD4+ T cells from blood cultured with regulatory dendritic cells. The source of these receptors is a human donor in good health. Each CDR3 is given with its conserved first and last residue. D genes are given only for firm matches. A row's size may be missing; if present it is once, few, many or a size class.

cdr3_aa: CASSLVTGGANVLTF; cdr3_nt: TGCGCCAGCAGCTTGGTAACAGGTGGGGCCAACGTCCTGACTTTC; v_call: TRBV5-1; d_call: -; clone_size: -; j_call: TRBJ2-6
cdr3_aa: CASSMGQGKQYF; cdr3_nt: TGTGCCAGCAGCATGGGACAGGGCAAGCAGTACTTC; v_call: TRBV7-9; d_call: TRBD1; clone_size: -; j_call: TRBJ2-7
cdr3_aa: CASSLASGGGYNEQFF; cdr3_nt: TGCGCCAGCAGCTTGGCTAGCGGGGGGGGCTACAATGAGCAGTTCTTC; v_call: TRBV5-1; d_call: TRBD2; clone_size: -; j_call: TRBJ2-1
cdr3_aa: CASSLGSLAGDTDTQYF; cdr3_nt: TGTGCCAGCAGCTTGGGGTCCCTAGCGGGGGACACAGATACGCAGTATTTT; v_call: TRBV7-9; d_call: TRBD2; clone_size: -; j_call: TRBJ2-3
cdr3_aa: CASSPSDRVEQYF; cdr3_nt: TGTGCCAGCAGTCCCTCCGACAGGGTTGAGCAGTACTTC; v_call: TRBV28; d_call: TRBD1; clone_size: -; j_call: TRBJ2-7
cdr3_aa: CASSFAGTGEQYF; cdr3_nt: TGTGCCAGCAGCTTCGCAGGCACAGGCGAGCAGTACTTC; v_call: TRBV7-2; d_call: -; clone_size: -; j_call: TRBJ2-7
cdr3_aa: CASSSIIRGRGSPLHF; cdr3_nt: TGTGCCAGCAGCTCAATAATCAGGGGGCGCGGTTCACCCCTCCACTTT; v_call: TRBV7-9; d_call: TRBD1; clone_size: few; j_call: TRBJ1-6
cdr3_aa: CASSESYLETQYF; cdr3_nt: TGTGCCAGCAGTGAATCGTATTTGGAGACCCAGTACTTC; v_call: TRBV6-1; d_call: -; clone_size: -; j_call: TRBJ2-5
cdr3_aa: CASSGQGDTQYF; cdr3_nt: TGTGCCAGCAGTGGACAGGGGGATACGCAGTATTTT; v_call: TRBV6-1; d_call: TRBD1; clone_size: -; j_call: TRBJ2-3
cdr3_aa: CAISQGDYEQYF; cdr3_nt: TGTGCCATCAGTCAGGGGGACTACGAGCAGTACTTC; v_call: TRBV10-3; d_call: TRBD1; clone_size: few; j_call: TRBJ2-7
cdr3_aa: CASSLGQGNEQYF; cdr3_nt: TGTGCCAGCAGCTTAGGACAGGGAAACGAGCAGTACTTC; v_call: TRBV7-9; d_call: TRBD1; clone_size: -; j_call: TRBJ2-7
cdr3_aa: CSPLTYNEQFF; cdr3_nt: TGCAGTCCACTAACCTACAATGAGCAGTTCTTC; v_call: TRBV20-1; d_call: -; clone_size: few; j_call: TRBJ2-1
cdr3_aa: CATRDTYNSPLHF; cdr3_nt: TGTGCCACCCGGGACACCTATAATTCACCCCTCCACTTT; v_call: TRBV6-5; d_call: -; clone_size: -; j_call: TRBJ1-6
cdr3_aa: CSVEKEGRYTF; cdr3_nt: TGCAGCGTTGAGAAGGAGGGGCGCTACACCTTC; v_call: TRBV29-1; d_call: -; clone_size: few; j_call: TRBJ1-2
cdr3_aa: CASSFQGNTGELFF; cdr3_nt: TGTGCCAGCAGTTTCCAGGGCAACACCGGGGAGCTGTTTTTT; v_call: TRBV6-5; d_call: -; clone_size: -; j_call: TRBJ2-2
cdr3_aa: CASSEVAAAARGYTF; cdr3_nt: TGTGCCAGCAGTGAAGTAGCTGCAGCCGCAAGGGGCTACACCTTC; v_call: TRBV6-1; d_call: -; clone_size: -; j_call: TRBJ1-2
cdr3_aa: CASHYQTGATGELFF; cdr3_nt: TGTGCCAGTCATTACCAGACAGGGGCCACCGGGGAGCTGTTTTTT; v_call: TRBV19; d_call: TRBD1; clone_size: medium-sized; j_call: TRBJ2-2